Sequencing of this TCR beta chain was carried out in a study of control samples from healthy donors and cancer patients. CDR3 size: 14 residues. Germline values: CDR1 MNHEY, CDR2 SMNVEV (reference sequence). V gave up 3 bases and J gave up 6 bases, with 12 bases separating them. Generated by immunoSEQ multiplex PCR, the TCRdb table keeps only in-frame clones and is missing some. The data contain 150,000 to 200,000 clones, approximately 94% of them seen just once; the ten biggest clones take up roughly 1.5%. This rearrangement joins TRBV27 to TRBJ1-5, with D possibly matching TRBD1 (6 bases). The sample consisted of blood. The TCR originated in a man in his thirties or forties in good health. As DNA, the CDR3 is TGTGCCAGCAGTTTTGGGTCAGGGGCTCAGCCCCAGCATTTT. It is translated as CASSFGSGAQPQHF.